Sequencing of this T cell receptor beta chain was carried out in a study of cytomegalovirus exposure and HLA in healthy donors. Researchers ran the PCR with 60 Vbeta and 13 Jbeta primers. Clones were sequenced by immunoSEQ multiplex PCR, and TCRdb holds only the in-frame ones, with some missing. The table lists about 190,000 clones, more than 65% of them singletons. On this clone: Its cognate antigen is unknown.

The germline gives CDR1 MNHNS, CDR2 SASEGT. Losses at the gene ends were 3 bases for V and 4 bases for J; bases not matched to a gene: 6. CDR3 length: 15 residues. Broader study findings: A likely sequencing artifact accounted for one observed cluster of highly shared sequence variants. An analysis done earlier found most TCR beta V segments productive about 90% or about 30% of the time. Accurate HLA-A and HLA-B prediction from TCR beta sequences was reported for most subjects.

Each donor was nominally healthy when sampled (though unrecorded immune exposures were likely). Sequenced material: PBMCs. The rearrangement joins TRBV6-1 to TRBJ1-3; 7 bases line up with TRBD1. This TCR came from a woman in her twenties or thirties in good health and CMV-seropositive. CDR3 protein: CASSELTGMGNTIYF. The CDR3, as DNA: TGTGCCAGCAGTGAGCTGACAGGGATGGGAAACACCATATATTTT.